A single T cell receptor beta chain is shown here with its context. Its cognate antigen is unknown. From germline, CDR1 is LNHDA and CDR2 SQIVND (reference sequence). This CDR3 region has 12 residues. V shed 6 bases and J shed 7 bases, with 12 bases lying between them. This table comes from immunoSEQ multiplex PCR, and its TCRdb copy is limited to in-frame clones, with some not included. This repertoire shows under 200,000 clones, nearly 90% found once; its top ten account for under 4.5%. This sample was taken from a study of cytomegalovirus exposure and HLA in healthy donors. Study summary: The roughly 130 validation repertoires used the same platform as the roughly 670 first-cohort repertoires, a later analysis reported. Study-wide results and caveats: The investigators catalogued 150 or so TCR beta chains as cytomegalovirus-associated. In vitro checks showed that a few CMV-associated chains really do target CMV antigens.

These donors were members of the roughly 130-subject validation cohort, a group separate from the roughly 670-subject first cohort. This chain joins TRBV19 and TRBJ1-2; D perhaps matches TRBD1 (6 bases). Sample: PBMCs. The receptor comes from a man younger than 35 in good health and CMV-seropositive. The CDR3 loop reads CASRAGALGYTF. Here the CDR3 DNA reads TGTGCCAGTAGGGCAGGGGCCCTTGGCTACACCTTC. The variable domain in full, with the rest retrieved from reference TRBV19 and TRBJ1-2, is DGGITQSPKYLFRKEGQNVTLSCEQNLNHDAMYWYRQDPGQGLRLIYYSQIVNDFQKGDIAEGYSVSREKKESFPLTVTSAQKNPTAFYLCASRAGALGYTFGSGTRLTVV.